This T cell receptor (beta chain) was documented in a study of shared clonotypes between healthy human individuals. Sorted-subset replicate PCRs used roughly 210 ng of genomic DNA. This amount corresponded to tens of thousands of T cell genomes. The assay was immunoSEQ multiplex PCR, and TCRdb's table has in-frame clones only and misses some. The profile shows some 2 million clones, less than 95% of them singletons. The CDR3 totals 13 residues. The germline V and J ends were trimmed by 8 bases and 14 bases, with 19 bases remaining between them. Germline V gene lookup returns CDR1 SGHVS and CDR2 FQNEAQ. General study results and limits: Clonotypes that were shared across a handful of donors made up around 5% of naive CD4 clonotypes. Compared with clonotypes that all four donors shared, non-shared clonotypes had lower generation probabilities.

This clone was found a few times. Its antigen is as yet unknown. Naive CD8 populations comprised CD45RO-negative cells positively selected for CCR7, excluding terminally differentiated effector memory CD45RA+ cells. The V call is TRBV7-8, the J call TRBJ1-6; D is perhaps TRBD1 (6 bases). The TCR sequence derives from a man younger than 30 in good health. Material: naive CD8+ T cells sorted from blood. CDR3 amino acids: CASAPRYRESLHF. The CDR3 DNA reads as TGTGCCAGCGCCCCCCGGTACAGGGAATCCCTCCACTTT.